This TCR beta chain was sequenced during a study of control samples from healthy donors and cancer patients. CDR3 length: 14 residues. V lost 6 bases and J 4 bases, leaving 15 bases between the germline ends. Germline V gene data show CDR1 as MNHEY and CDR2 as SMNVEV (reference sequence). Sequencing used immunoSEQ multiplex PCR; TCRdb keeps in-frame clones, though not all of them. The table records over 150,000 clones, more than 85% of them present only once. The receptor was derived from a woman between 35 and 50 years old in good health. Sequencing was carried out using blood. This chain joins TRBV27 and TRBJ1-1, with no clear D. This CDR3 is CASSPDEGVTEAFF. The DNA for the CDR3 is TGTGCCAGCAGCCCAGACGAGGGAGTCACTGAAGCTTTCTTT.